This T cell receptor (beta chain) derives from a study of blood T cell repertoires in COVID-19. Turning to the study itself: Donors in the United States, Italy and Spain gave samples during acute or convalescent COVID-19.

As originally analysed: Amplification of reference gene primers was used by the study to estimate nucleated cell counts. Clones were read by immunoSEQ multiplex PCR, and TCRdb kept only the in-frame ones, dropping some. From that table come the V and J calls and clone size; the DNA was used to work out D and trimming. The sample holds 25,000 to 30,000 clones, under 95% seen once. This clone turned up a few times. Germline V gives CDR1 LNHDA, CDR2 SQIVND (reference sequence). V lost 4 bases and J lost 4; bases outside the gene matches: 7. The CDR3 has 15 residues. This sequence originates from a man aged 65 to 79 with active or convalescent COVID-19. Material: peripheral blood. This chain links TRBV19 with TRBJ1-1; 9 bases map to TRBD1. In DNA form, the CDR3 reads TGTGCCAGTAGTAAGACTGGACAGGGGATCACTGAAGCTTTCTTT. Its translation: CASSKTGQGITEAFF.